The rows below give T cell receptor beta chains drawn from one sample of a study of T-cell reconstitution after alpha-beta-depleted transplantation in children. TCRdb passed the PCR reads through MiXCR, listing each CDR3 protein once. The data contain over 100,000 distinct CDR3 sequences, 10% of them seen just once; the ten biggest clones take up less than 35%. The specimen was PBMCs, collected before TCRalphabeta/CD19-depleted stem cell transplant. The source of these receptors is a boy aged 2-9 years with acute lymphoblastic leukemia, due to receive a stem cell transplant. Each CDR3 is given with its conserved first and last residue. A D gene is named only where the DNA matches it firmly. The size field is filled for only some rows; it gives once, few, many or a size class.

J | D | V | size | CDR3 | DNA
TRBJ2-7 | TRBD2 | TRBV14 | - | CASSREVFSGSGEQYF | TGTGCCAGCAGCCGAGAGGTGTTCAGCGGGAGCGGTGAGCAGTACTTC
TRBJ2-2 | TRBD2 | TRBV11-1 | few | CASKGSWRTGLDTGELFF | TGTGCCAGCAAGGGGTCTTGGAGGACTGGACTAGACACCGGGGAGCTGTTTTTT
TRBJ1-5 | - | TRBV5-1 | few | CASSWGVNDNQPQHF | TGCGCCAGCAGCTGGGGGGTTAATGACAATCAGCCCCAGCATTTT
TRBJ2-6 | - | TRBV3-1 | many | CASSQFGANVLTF | TGTGCCAGCAGCCAGTTTGGGGCCAACGTCCTGACTTTC
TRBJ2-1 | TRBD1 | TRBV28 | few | CASSPGQGARNEQFF | TGTGCCAGCAGTCCGGGACAGGGGGCGAGAAATGAGCAGTTCTTC
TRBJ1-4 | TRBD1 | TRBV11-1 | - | CASSPLPGTADEKLFF | TGTGCCAGCAGCCCCCTACCCGGGACAGCAGATGAAAAACTGTTTTTT
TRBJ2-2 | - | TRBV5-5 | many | CASEVGPNTGELFF | TGTGCCAGCGAAGTGGGACCGAACACCGGGGAGCTGTTTTTT
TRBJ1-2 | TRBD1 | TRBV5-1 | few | CASSLVPGQGRGYTF | TGCGCCAGCAGCTTGGTTCCGGGACAGGGACGTGGCTACACCTTC
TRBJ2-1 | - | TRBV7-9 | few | CASSRLSGGNEQFF | TGTGCCAGCAGCCGGCTCTCTGGTGGCAATGAGCAGTTCTTC
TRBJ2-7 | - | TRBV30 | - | CAWSASASYEQYF | TGTGCCTGGAGTGCTAGCGCCTCCTACGAGCAGTACTTC
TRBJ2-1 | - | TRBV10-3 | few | CAIGLGALASNEQFF | TGTGCCATCGGCCTGGGGGCTCTCGCTTCTAATGAGCAGTTCTTC
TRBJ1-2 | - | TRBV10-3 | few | CAISESQRQNLGYGYTF | TGTGCCATCAGTGAGTCCCAACGACAGAACCTAGGCTATGGCTACACCTTC
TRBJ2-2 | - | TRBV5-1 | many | CASRNTGELFF | TGCGCCAGCAGAAACACCGGGGAGCTGTTTTTT
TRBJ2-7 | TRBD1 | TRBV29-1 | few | CSYRDRVSEQYF | TGCAGCTACCGGGACAGGGTTAGCGAGCAGTACTTC
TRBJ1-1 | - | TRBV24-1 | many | CATSAGGTEAFF | TGTGCCACCAGTGCCGGGGGCACTGAAGCTTTCTTT
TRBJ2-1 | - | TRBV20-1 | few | CSAPHRFHYNEQFF | TGCAGTGCTCCCCACAGGTTCCACTACAATGAGCAGTTCTTC
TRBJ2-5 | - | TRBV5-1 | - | CASSYRTVEETQYF | TGCGCCAGCAGCTATCGGACAGTGGAAGAGACCCAGTACTTC